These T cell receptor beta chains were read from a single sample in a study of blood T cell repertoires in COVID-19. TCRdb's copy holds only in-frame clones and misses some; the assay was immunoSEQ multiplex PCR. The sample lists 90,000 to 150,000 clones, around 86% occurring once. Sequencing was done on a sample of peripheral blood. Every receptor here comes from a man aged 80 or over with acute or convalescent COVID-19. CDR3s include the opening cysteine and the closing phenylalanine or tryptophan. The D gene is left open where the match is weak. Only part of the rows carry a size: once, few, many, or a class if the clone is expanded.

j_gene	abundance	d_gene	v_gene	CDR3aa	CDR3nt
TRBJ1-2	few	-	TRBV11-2	CASSFWGGWNYGYTF	TGTGCCAGCAGCTTTTGGGGGGGCTGGAACTATGGCTACACCTTC
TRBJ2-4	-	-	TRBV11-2	CASSPLAKNIQYF	TGTGCCAGCAGCCCGTTAGCCAAAAACATTCAGTACTTC
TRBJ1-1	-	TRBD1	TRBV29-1	CSVEGFGTGLSYTEAFF	TGCAGCGTTGAAGGATTCGGGACAGGGCTCTCCTACACTGAAGCTTTCTTT
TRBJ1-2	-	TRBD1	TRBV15	CATSRDSGQGDYGYTF	TGTGCCACCAGCAGAGATTCCGGACAGGGGGACTATGGCTACACCTTC
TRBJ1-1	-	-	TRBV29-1	CSVEGGRGSTEAFF	TGCAGCGTTGAAGGAGGGAGGGGTAGCACTGAAGCTTTCTTT
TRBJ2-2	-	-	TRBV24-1	CATSDLQGSGELFF	TGTGCCACCAGTGATTTGCAGGGGTCGGGGGAGCTGTTTTTT
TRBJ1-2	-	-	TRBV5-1	CASSLGGLQANYGYTF	TGCGCCAGCAGCTTGGGGGGACTTCAAGCTAACTATGGCTACACCTTC
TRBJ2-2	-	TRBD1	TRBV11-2	CASSWTGGTGELFF	TGTGCCAGCAGCTGGACAGGGGGAACCGGGGAGCTGTTTTTT
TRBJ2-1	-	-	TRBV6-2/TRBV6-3	CASSPLPSSYNEQFF	TGTGCCAGCAGTCCCCTGCCCAGCTCCTACAATGAGCAGTTCTTC
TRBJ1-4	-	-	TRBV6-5	CASLGDATNEKLFF	TGTGCCAGCCTCGGGGATGCAACTAATGAAAAACTGTTTTTT
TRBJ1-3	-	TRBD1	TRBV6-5	CASGQAPGNTIYF	TGTGCCAGTGGACAGGCGCCTGGAAACACCATATATTTT
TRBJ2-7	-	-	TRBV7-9	CASSLEQFYEQYF	TGTGCCAGCAGCTTAGAACAGTTCTACGAGCAGTACTTC
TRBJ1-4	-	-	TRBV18	CASSFGGTNEKLFF	TGTGCCAGCTCATTTGGGGGCACTAATGAAAAACTGTTTTTT